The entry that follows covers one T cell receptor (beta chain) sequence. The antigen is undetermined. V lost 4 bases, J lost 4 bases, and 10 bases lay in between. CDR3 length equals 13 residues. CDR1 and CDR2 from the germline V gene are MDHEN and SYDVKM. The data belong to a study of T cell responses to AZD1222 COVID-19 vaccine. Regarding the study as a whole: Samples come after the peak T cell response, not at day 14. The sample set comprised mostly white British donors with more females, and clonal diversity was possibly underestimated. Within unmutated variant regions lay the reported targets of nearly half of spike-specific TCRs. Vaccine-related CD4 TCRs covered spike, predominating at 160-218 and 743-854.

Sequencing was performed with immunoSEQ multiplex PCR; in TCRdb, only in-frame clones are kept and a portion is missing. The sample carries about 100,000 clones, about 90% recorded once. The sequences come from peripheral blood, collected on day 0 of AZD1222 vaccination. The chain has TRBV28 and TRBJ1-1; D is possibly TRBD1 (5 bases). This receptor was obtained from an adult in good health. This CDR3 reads CASSSRVVTEAFF. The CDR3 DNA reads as TGTGCCAGCAGTTCCAGGGTTGTCACTGAAGCTTTCTTT.